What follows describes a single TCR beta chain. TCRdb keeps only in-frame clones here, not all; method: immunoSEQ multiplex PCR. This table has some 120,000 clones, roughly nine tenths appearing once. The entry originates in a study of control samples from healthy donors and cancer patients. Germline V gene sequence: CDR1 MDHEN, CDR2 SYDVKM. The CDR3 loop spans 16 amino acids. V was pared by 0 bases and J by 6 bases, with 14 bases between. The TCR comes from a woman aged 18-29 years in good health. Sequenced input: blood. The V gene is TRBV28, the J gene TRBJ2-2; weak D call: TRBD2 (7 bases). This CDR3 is CASSLWGKGGAGELFF. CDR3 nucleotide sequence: TGTGCCAGCAGTTTATGGGGCAAAGGGGGGGCCGGGGAGCTGTTTTTT.